The 8 T cell receptor beta chains given below trace back to one sample, sequenced in a study of CD8 T cells in ankylosing spondylitis. For these receptors, no antigen is known. From the 5' RACE reads, TCRdb called clonotypes with MiXCR, one entry per CDR3 protein. Of about 800,000 distinct CDR3 sequences listed, about 12% are singletons. Overall study results and limits: The study identified a TCR beta motif of under ten highly homologous variants that appeared characteristic of ankylosing spondylitis blood.

The sample comprised blood, either unsorted or a sorted T cell fraction (not recorded which). All receptors come from a male donor with ankylosing spondylitis.

This clonotype was observed a few times. CDR3 in DNA: TGTGCTAGTGGCTCGGGGGCGGCGGCCTCCTACAATGAGCAGTTCTTC. Translated: CASGSGAAASYNEQFF. This sequence joins TRBV12-5 and TRBJ2-1; D tentatively reads TRBD1 or TRBD2 (6 bases each). The CDR3 length is 16 residues. Looked up from germline, CDR1 is LGHNT and CDR2 is FRNRAP. V was shortened by 6 bases and J by 0 bases, with 15 bases between the two germline ends. Complete variable domain (other parts from reference TRBV12-5 and TRBJ2-1): DARVTQTPRHKVTEMGQEVTMRCQPILGHNTVFWYRQTMMQGLELLAYFRNRAPLDDSGMPKDRFSAEMPDATLATLKIQPSEPRDSAVYFCASGSGAAASYNEQFFGPGTRLTVL.

The chain recombines TRBV27 with TRBJ1-1; D is undetermined. The V end lost 2 bases, the J end lost 1 base, and 8 bases lay between the germline ends. CDR1 is MNHEY and CDR2 is SMNVEV in the germline V gene (reference sequence). This CDR3 has 14 residues. The CDR3 reads CASSLTTANTEAFF. CDR3 nucleotides: TGTGCCAGCAGTTTAACTACCGCGAACACTGAAGCTTTCTTT.

The chain links TRBV18 to TRBJ1-4, with 7 bases lining up with TRBD1. The CDR3 runs 16 residues. In germline, CDR1 is KGHSH, CDR2 LQKENI. The J segment lost 0 bases and the V segment lost 3 bases, leaving 4 bases of the junction unmatched. The CDR3 sequence: CASSPTGTATNEKLFF. The CDR3 region has the DNA TGTGCCAGCTCACCGACAGGGACAGCAACTAATGAAAAACTGTTTTTT.

This clonotype was found a few times. The chain links TRBV20-1 to TRBJ2-7; weak D call: TRBD2 (5 bases). CDR3 length: 13 amino acids. V gave up 6 bases and J gave up 4 bases, with 16 bases separating them. From germline, CDR1 is DFQATT and CDR2 SNEGSKA (reference sequence). Written as DNA, the CDR3 is TGCAGTGCCCCCATGGGCAGCGGATACGAGCAGTACTTC. Amino acid sequence: CSAPMGSGYEQYF.

There are a few counts of this clonotype. In DNA form, the CDR3 reads TGCAGTGCACTTAAAGGGGGGGCCTATGGCTACACCTTC. It yields the protein CSALKGGAYGYTF. This chain links TRBV20-1 with TRBJ1-2, with a possible D match to TRBD1 (6 bases). Trimming pared 6 bases from V and 4 bases from J, leaving 15 bases between. The V gene's germline CDR1 is DFQATT and CDR2 SNEGSKA (reference sequence). This CDR3 is 13 amino acids long.

This chain uses TRBV14 with TRBJ1-2; D not certain. This CDR3 contains 15 residues. The V gene lost 0 bases and the J gene lost 8 bases, with 16 bases spanning the gap. From germline, CDR1 is SGHDN and CDR2 FVKESK. CDR3 loop: CASSQDSGSLGGYTF. CDR3 sequence (DNA): TGTGCCAGCAGCCAAGATAGCGGCTCCCTGGGGGGCTACACCTTC.

This clonotype has a handful of counts. V usage is TRBV9 and J usage is TRBJ2-1; D is ambiguous. Germline V gene lookup returns CDR1 SGDLS and CDR2 YYNGEE. With 1 base removed from V and 9 bases from J, the gap between germline ends came to 11 bases. CDR3 length equals 13 residues. This CDR3 is CASSVRLIGEQFF. DNA of the CDR3: TGTGCCAGCAGCGTACGGCTAATCGGTGAGCAGTTCTTC.

This clonotype was seen more than once but under ten times. This chain connects TRBV20-1 to TRBJ1-5, with D perhaps TRBD1 (6 bases). This CDR3 is built from 13 residues. Trimming left V 4 bases short and J 10 bases short, with 17 bases between. Germline loops: CDR1 DFQATT, CDR2 SNEGSKA (reference sequence). This CDR3 is CSATGPGAPPQHF. CDR3 nucleotides: TGCAGTGCTACCGGGCCAGGGGCTCCCCCCCAGCATTTT.